Only a few counts were recorded for the clone carrying this TCR beta chain. Its specificity is unknown. This sample is part of a study of regulatory T cells in long-lasting Graves disease. General observations from the study: Persistent disease preferred TRBV28, TRBJ1-2 and TRBJ2-5.

CDR1 and CDR2 from the germline V gene are MNHEY and SMNVEV (reference sequence). The CDR3 is 16 amino acids. Trimming took off 5 bases at V and 8 bases at J, with 21 bases between the two ends. iRepertoire HTBI primers and Arm-PCR of CDR3 regions built TCR beta libraries. TCRdb reprocessed the multiplex PCR reads with MiXCR, giving one entry per CDR3 protein. The sample has 580,000 or so distinct CDR3 sequences, 15% to 20% seen once. As to time point: newly diagnosed GD, antithyroid drugs for less than 3 months. PBMC-derived RNA was used for the TCR library. This same sample was also taken into another study, of T cells in Graves' hyperthyroidism and ophthalmopathy. As reported in that work: Uncontrolled infection, other autoimmune disease, pregnancy or lactation disqualified patients from enrolment. TCR CDR3 underwent first-round RT-PCR with the HTBI primer set.

This chain links TRBV27 with TRBJ1-4; no reliable D call. The source material was peripheral blood mononuclear cells (PBMCs), sampled at new diagnosis, from a patient treated with antithyroid drugs. This TCR was recovered from a man aged 18 to 30 with Graves disease. The DNA of the CDR3 is TGTGCCAGCAGTCCCGGACCGTCTACAATCGGGGAAAAACTGTTTTTT. Translated, it gives CASSPGPSTIGEKLFF.